The T cell receptor (beta chain) under discussion was sequenced for a study of blood T cell repertoires in COVID-19. Study background: Samples representing acute and convalescent COVID-19 were sourced from the United States, Italy and Spain. T cells, B-cell-depleted T cells, or PBMCs supplied cDNA or gDNA.

The CDR3 is 14 amino acids. V gave up 5 bases and J gave up 0 bases, with 9 bases separating them. The germline V gene has CDR1 MNHEY and CDR2 SVGAGI. As processed by the authors: Reference gene primer amplification in the assay estimated nucleated cell counts. The assay was immunoSEQ multiplex PCR, and TCRdb's table has in-frame clones only and misses some. The DNA was the basis for D and trimming; V, J and clone size are from that table. The sample lists some 40,000 clones, under 85% seen once, with roughly 40% in the top ten. This clone has just one count. What was sequenced was peripheral blood. The sequence was obtained from a woman older than 75 with acute or convalescent COVID-19. The chain recombines TRBV6-5 with TRBJ2-3; D may be TRBD1 (6 bases). In DNA form, the CDR3 reads TGTGCCAGCAGTCGGACAGCTAGCACAGATACGCAGTATTTT. It specifies CASSRTASTDTQYF.